These T cell receptor beta chains were read from a single sample in a study of vaccination and CD4 T cells after COVID-19. TCRdb itself ran the PCR reads through MiXCR, one entry per CDR3 protein. The sample lists 14,000 to 15,000 distinct CDR3 sequences; 65% to 85% were seen once. Their antigens remain unidentified. The sequences come from CD4+ T cells from blood, cultured in vitro, collected after SARS-CoV-2 vaccination. The receptors were gathered from a human donor who received a COVID-19 vaccine. Each CDR3 is given without its conserved first and last residue. Fields, in order: clone size, V gene, D gene, J gene, CDR3 protein. The D gene is left open where the match is weak. Expanded clones get a size class; other rows say once, few or many, or leave the size out.

.	TRBV6-1	TRBD1	TRBJ1-2	AAGGNWGYGYT
.	TRBV12-3/TRBV12-4	TRBD1	TRBJ1-1	ASTRDSEAF
.	TRBV21-1	.	TRBJ2-3	VSSNWGGSSTDTQY
.	TRBV2	TRBD1	TRBJ1-5	ASRNQGGNQPQH
.	TRBV19	TRBD1	TRBJ1-2	ASSTDRGHGYT
.	TRBV12-3/TRBV12-4	TRBD2	TRBJ2-3	ASGLARTDTQY
.	TRBV25-1	.	TRBJ2-5	ASSDPTRRAKTQY
once	TRBV20-1	TRBD2	TRBJ2-5	SALPGRGSETQY
.	TRBV12-3/TRBV12-4	.	TRBJ1-5	ASSRIPGLRGDQPQH
.	TRBV15	TRBD2	TRBJ2-3	ATSREGWTSGLTDTQY
.	TRBV21-1	.	TRBJ1-1	ASSTEDRGISEAF
.	TRBV20-1	TRBD2	TRBJ2-2	SARSGAATGELF
.	TRBV6-1	TRBD1	TRBJ1-2	ASSEVIGGTGSFGYT
.	TRBV6-1	.	TRBJ1-6	ASSEAKSSYNSPLH
.	TRBV21-1	.	TRBJ2-7	ASSSTALTEQY
.	TRBV6-1	.	TRBJ1-4	ASTARGTNEKLF
.	TRBV12-3/TRBV12-4	.	TRBJ2-7	ASSSGRSSYEQY
.	TRBV11-2	.	TRBJ1-4	ASSLSTRGDEKLF
.	TRBV20-1	.	TRBJ2-5	SAVDQETQY
.	TRBV11-3	.	TRBJ2-2	ASSLGGLGSGELF
.	TRBV12-3/TRBV12-4	.	TRBJ1-2	ASSLAGKSGYT
.	TRBV10-1	.	TRBJ1-6	ASSEGRNSPLH
.	TRBV19	.	TRBJ1-1	ASSRQNTEAF
.	TRBV6-1	TRBD1	TRBJ2-6	ASRGQGGFGANVLT
few	TRBV6-4	TRBD1	TRBJ1-2	ASSPGTGGIGYT
.	TRBV12-3/TRBV12-4	.	TRBJ1-5	ASSLWSAGAGQPQH
.	TRBV20-1	.	TRBJ2-1	SARAGPSSYNEQF
.	TRBV20-1	.	TRBJ2-7	SARSDRSYEQY
.	TRBV7-2	.	TRBJ2-3	ASSLRDTGDTQY
once	TRBV30	TRBD1	TRBJ2-7	AWRSEDRVLEQY
once	TRBV6-1	TRBD1	TRBJ2-1	ASSAVTGSGEQF
.	TRBV7-2	.	TRBJ2-5	ASSTWGPQETQY
.	TRBV20-1	TRBD2	TRBJ2-5	SASGGGWETQY
few	TRBV24-1	TRBD2	TRBJ2-3	ATSDRRGEPDTQY
.	TRBV11-3	.	TRBJ1-1	ASSPEQSTEAF
once	TRBV19	TRBD1	TRBJ1-5	ASSSYRTGSNQPQH